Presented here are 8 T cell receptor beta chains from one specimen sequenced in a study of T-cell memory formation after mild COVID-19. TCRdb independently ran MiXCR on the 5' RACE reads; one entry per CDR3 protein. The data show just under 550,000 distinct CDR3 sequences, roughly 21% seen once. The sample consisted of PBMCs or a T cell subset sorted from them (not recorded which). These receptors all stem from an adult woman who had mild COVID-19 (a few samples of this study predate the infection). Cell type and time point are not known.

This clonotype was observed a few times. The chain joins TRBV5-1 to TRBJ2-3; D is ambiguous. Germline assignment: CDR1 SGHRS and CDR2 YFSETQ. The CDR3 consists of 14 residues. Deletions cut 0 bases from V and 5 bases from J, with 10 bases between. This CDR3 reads CASSLDGVGDTQYF. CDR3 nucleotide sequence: TGCGCCAGCAGCTTGGACGGAGTGGGAGATACGCAGTATTTT. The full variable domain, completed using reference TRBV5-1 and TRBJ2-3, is KAGVTQTPRYLIKTRGQQVTLSCSPISGHRSVSWYQQTPGQGLQFLFEYFSETQRNKGNFPGRFSGRQFSNSRSEMNVSTLELGDSALYLCASSLDGVGDTQYFGPGTRLTVL.

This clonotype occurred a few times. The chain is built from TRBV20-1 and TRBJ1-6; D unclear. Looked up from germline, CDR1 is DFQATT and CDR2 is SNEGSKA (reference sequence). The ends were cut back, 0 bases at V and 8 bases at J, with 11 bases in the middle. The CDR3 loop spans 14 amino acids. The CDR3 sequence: CSARDRNNYSPLHF. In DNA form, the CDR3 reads TGCAGTGCTAGAGATAGGAACAACTATTCACCCCTCCACTTT.

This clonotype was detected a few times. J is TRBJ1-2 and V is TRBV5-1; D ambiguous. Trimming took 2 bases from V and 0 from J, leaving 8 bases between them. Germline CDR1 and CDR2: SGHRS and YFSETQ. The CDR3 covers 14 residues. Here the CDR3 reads CASSFHGANYGYTF. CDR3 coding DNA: TGCGCCAGCAGCTTTCACGGAGCTAACTATGGCTACACCTTC.

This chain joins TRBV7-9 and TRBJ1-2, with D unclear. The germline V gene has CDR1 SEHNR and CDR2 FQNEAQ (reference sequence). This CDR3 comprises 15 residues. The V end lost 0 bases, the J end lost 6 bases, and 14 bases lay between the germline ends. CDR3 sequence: CASSLARAETNGYTF. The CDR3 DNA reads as TGTGCCAGCAGCTTAGCGAGGGCAGAGACTAATGGCTACACCTTC.

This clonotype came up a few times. CDR3 amino acids: CASRSGTTPVNEQFF. CDR3 sequence (DNA): TGCGCCAGCAGGTCCGGGACCACCCCCGTTAATGAGCAGTTCTTC. V usage is TRBV5-1 and J usage is TRBJ2-1; D possibly uses TRBD1 or TRBD2 (5 bases each). This CDR3 spans 15 amino acids. Trimming removed 5 bases from V and 7 bases from J, with 19 bases in between. In germline, CDR1 is SGHRS, CDR2 YFSETQ. The full variable domain, its missing parts supplied by reference TRBV5-1 and TRBJ2-1, is KAGVTQTPRYLIKTRGQQVTLSCSPISGHRSVSWYQQTPGQGLQFLFEYFSETQRNKGNFPGRFSGRQFSNSRSEMNVSTLELGDSALYLCASRSGTTPVNEQFFGPGTRLTVL.

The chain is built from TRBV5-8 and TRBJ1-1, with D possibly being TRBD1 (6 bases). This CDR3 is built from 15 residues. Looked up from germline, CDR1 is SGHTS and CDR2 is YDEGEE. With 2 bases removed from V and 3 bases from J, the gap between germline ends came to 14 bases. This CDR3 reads CASSLQGLGHTEAFF. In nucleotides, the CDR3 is TGTGCCAGCAGCTTACAGGGATTGGGACACACTGAAGCTTTCTTT.

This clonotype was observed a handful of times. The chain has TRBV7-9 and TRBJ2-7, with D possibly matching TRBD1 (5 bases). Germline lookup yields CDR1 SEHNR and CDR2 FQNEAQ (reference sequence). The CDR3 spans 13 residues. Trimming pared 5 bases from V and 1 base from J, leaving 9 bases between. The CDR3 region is CASSPDNSYEQYF. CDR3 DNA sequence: TGTGCCAGCAGCCCGGACAATTCCTACGAGCAGTACTTC.

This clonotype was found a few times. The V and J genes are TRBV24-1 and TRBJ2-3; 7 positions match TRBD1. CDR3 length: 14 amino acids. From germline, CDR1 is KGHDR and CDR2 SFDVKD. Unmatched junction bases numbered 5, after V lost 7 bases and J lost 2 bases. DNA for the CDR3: TGTGCCACCAGGAAGACAGGGAACACAGATACGCAGTATTTT. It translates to CATRKTGNTDTQYF.